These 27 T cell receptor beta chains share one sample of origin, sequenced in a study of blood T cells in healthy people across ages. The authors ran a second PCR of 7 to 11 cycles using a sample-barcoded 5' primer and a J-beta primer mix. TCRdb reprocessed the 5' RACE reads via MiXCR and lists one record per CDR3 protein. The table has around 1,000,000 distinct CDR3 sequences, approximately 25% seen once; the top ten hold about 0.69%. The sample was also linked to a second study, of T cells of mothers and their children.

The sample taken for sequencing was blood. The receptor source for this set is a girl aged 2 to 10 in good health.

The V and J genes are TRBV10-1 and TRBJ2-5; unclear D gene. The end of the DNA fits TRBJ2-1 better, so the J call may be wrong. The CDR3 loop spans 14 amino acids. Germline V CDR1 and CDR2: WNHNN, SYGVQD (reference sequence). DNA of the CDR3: TGCGCCAGCAGTCCCGATGACCCTGGGAATGAGCAGTTCTTC. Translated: CASSPDDPGNEQFF.

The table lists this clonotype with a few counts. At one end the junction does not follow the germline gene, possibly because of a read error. The CDR3 coding sequence is TGCAGTGCGAATATTCGAGGGGGGGAGACCCAGGACTTC. Protein: CSANIRGGETQDF. V gene TRBV20-1 combines with J gene TRBJ2-1; D is possibly TRBD2 (7 bases). The CDR3 covers 13 residues. In germline, CDR1 is DFQATT, CDR2 SNEGSKA (reference sequence).

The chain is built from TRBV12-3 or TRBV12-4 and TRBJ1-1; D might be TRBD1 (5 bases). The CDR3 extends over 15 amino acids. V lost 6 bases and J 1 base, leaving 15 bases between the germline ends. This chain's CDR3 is CASRRTGLWNTEAFF. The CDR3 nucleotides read TGTGCCAGCAGGAGGACGGGACTGTGGAACACTGAAGCTTTCTTT.

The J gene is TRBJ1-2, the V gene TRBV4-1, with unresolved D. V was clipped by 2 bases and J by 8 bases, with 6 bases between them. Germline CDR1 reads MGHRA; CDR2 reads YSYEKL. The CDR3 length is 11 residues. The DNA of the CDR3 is TGCGCCAGCAGCCAATATGGAGGCTACACCTTC. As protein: CASSQYGGYTF.

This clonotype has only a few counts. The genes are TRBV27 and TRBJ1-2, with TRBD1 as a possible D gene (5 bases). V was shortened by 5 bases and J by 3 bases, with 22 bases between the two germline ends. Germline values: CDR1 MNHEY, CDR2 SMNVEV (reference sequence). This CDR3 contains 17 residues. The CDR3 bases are TGTGCCAGCAGTCAGTTCCCCCCAGGGAGGGCTGACTATGGCTACACCTTC. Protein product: CASSQFPPGRADYGYTF.

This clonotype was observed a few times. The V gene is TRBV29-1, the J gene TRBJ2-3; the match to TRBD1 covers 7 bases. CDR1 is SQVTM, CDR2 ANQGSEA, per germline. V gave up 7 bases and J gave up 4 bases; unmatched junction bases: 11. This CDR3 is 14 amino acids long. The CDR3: CSGATGLEADTQYF. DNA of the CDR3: TGCAGCGGGGCGACAGGGCTTGAAGCAGATACGCAGTATTTT.

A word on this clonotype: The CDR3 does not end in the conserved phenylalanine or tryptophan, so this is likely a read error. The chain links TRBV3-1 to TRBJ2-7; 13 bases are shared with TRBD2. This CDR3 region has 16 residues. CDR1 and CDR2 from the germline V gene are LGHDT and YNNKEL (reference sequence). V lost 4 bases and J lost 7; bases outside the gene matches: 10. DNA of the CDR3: TGTGCCAGCAGCCTGATGGGACTAGCGGGAATGGGAGAGCAGTACTAC. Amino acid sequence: CASSLMGLAGMGEQYY.

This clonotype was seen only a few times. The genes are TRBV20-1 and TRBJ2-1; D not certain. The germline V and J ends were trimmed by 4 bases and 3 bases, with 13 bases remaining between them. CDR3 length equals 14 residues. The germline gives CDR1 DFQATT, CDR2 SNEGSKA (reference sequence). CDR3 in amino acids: CSAIRRRSYNEQFF. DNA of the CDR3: TGCAGTGCTATTCGACGGCGGAGCTACAATGAGCAGTTCTTC.

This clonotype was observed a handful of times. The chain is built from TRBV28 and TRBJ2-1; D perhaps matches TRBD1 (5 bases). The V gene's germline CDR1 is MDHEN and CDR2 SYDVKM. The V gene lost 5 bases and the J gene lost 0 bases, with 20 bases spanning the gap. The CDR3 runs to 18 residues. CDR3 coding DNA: TGTGCCAGCAGTACTCTGGACAAGCCCCCATTCTCCTACAATGAGCAGTTCTTC. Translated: CASSTLDKPPFSYNEQFF.

This CDR3 reads CASTSGIQYF. Here the CDR3 DNA reads TGTGCCAGCACTTCGGGTATACAGTACTTC. The chain has TRBV12-3 or TRBV12-4 and TRBJ2-5; D is undetermined. V lost 7 bases to trimming and J lost 11 bases, with 11 bases between them. This CDR3 is 10 amino acids long.

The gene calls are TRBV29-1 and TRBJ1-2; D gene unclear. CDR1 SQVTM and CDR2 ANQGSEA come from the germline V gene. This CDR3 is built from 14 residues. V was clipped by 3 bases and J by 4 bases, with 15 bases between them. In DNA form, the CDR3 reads TGCAGCGTTGAGCCCTATGGCTTACCCTATGGCTACACCTTC. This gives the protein CSVEPYGLPYGYTF.

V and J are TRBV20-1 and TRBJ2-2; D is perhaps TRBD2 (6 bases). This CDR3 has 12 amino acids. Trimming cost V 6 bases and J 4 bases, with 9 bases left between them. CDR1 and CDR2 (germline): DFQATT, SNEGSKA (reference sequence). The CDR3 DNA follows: TGCAGTGCCCCCGGGGGCACCGGGGAGCTGTTTTTT. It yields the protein CSAPGGTGELFF.

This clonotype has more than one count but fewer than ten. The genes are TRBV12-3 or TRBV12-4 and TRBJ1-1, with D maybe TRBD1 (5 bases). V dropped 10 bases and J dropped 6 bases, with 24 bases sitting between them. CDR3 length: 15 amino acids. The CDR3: CANSPTRGFSAEAFF. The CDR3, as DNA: TGTGCCAACAGCCCAACCCGGGGGTTTTCGGCTGAAGCTTTCTTT.

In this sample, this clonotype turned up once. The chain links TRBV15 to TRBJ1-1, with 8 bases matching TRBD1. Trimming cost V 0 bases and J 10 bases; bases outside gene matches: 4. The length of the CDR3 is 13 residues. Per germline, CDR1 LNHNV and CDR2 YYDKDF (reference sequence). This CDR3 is CATSRDLTGVAFF. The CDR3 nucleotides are TGTGCCACCAGCAGAGATCTGACAGGGGTAGCTTTCTTT. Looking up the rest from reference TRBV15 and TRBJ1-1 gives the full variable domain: DAMVIQNPRYQVTQFGKPVTLSCSQTLNHNVMYWYQQKSSQAPKLLFHYYDKDFNNEADTPDNFQSRRPNTSFCFLDIRSPGLGDTAMYLCATSRDLTGVAFFGQGTRLTVV.

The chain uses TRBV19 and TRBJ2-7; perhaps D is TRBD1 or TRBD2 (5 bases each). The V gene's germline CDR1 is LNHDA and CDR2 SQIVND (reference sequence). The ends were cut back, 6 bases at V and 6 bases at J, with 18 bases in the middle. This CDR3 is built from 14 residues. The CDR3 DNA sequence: TGTGCCAGTAGAATCCGGGGCGCCAGTGGCGAGCAGTACTTC. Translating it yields CASRIRGASGEQYF.

The CDR3 DNA is TGTGCCAGCAGCCTTGGGACATCTAGAACGGCTTTCTTT. This sequence encodes CASSLGTSRTAFF. The chain combines TRBV2 with TRBJ1-1, with D possibly being TRBD1 (6 bases). The CDR3 has 13 amino acids. V gave up 6 bases and J gave up 11 bases, with 19 bases separating them. Germline V gives CDR1 SNHLY, CDR2 FYNNEI.

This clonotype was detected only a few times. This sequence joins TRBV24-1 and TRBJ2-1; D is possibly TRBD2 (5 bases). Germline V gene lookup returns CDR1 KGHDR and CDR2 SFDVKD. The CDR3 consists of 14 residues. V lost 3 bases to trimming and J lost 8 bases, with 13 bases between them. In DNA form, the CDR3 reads TGTGCCACCAGTGATCCGGTAGGGAGATATGAGCAGTTCTTC. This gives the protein CATSDPVGRYEQFF.

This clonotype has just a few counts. The CDR3, as DNA: TGTGCCAGTAGTATGGGGCAGGGGGAAGCTTTCTTT. Translating it yields CASSMGQGEAFF. The chain recombines TRBV19 with TRBJ1-1; a weak D match, TRBD1 (6 bases). The V and J ends lost 3 bases and 8 bases respectively, with 10 bases between them. The CDR3 is 12 residues long. Germline CDR1 reads LNHDA; CDR2 reads SQIVND (reference sequence).

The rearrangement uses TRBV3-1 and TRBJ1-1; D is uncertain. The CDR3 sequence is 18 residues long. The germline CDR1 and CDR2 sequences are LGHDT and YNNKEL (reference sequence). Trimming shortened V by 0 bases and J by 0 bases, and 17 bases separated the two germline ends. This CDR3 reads CASSQDGLRIRMNTEAFF. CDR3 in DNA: TGTGCCAGCAGCCAAGACGGTCTCAGAATTCGAATGAACACTGAAGCTTTCTTT. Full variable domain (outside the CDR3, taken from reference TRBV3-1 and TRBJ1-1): DTAVSQTPKYLVTQMGNDKSIKCEQNLGHDTMYWYKQDSKKFLKIMFSYNNKELIINETVPNRFSPKSPDKAHLNLHINSLELGDSAVYFCASSQDGLRIRMNTEAFFGQGTRLTVV.

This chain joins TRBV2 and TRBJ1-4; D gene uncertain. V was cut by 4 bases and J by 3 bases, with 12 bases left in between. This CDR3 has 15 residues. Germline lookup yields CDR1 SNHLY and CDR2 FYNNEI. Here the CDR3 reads CASSAQDSPNEKLFF. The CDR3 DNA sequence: TGTGCCAGCAGTGCGCAGGATTCGCCTAATGAAAAACTGTTTTTT.

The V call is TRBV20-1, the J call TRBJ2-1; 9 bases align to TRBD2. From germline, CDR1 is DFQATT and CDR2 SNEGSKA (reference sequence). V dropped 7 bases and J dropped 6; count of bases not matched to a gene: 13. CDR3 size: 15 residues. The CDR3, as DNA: TGCAGTGGGGCCGAGGGGCTAGCGGGGTTCAATGAGCAGTTCTTC. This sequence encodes CSGAEGLAGFNEQFF.

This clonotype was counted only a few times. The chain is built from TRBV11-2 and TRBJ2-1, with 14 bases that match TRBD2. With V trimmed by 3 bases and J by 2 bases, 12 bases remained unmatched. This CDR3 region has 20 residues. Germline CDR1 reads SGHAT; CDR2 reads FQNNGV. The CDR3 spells CASSLFGGLAGEPTYNEQFF. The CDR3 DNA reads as TGTGCCAGCAGCTTGTTCGGGGGACTAGCGGGAGAACCTACCTACAATGAGCAGTTCTTC.

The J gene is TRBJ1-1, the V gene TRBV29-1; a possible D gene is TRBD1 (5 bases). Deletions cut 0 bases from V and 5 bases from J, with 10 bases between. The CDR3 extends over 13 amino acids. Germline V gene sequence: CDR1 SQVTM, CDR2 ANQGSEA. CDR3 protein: CSVEERRATEAFF. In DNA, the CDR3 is TGCAGCGTTGAAGAACGCAGGGCAACTGAAGCTTTCTTT. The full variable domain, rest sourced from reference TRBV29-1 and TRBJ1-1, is SAVISQKPSRDICQRGTSLTIQCQVDSQVTMMFWYRQQPGQSLTLIATANQGSEATYESGFVIDKFPISRPNLTFSTLTVSNMSPEDSSIYLCSVEERRATEAFFGQGTRLTVV.

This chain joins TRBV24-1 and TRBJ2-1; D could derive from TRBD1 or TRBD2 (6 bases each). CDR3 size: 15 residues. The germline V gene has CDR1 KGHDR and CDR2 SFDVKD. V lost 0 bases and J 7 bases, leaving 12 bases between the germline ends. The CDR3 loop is CATSDLPGGENEQFF. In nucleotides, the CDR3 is TGTGCCACCAGTGATTTGCCCGGGGGCGAGAATGAGCAGTTCTTC.

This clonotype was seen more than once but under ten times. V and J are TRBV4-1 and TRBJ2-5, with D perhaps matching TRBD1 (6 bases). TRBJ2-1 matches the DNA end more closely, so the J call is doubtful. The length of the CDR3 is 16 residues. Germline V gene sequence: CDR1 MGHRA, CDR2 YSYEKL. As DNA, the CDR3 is TGCGCCAGCAGCCCCGAGGGGGTCAGGCAATTTGGGGAGCAGTTCTTC. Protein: CASSPEGVRQFGEQFF.

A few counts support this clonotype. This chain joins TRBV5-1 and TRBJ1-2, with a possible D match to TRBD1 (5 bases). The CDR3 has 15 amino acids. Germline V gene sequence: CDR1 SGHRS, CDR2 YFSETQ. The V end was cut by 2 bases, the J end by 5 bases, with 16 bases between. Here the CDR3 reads CASSLSRDYNYGYTF. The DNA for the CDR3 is TGCGCCAGCAGCTTATCCCGGGACTACAATTATGGCTACACCTTC. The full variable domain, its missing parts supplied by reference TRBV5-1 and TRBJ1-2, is KAGVTQTPRYLIKTRGQQVTLSCSPISGHRSVSWYQQTPGQGLQFLFEYFSETQRNKGNFPGRFSGRQFSNSRSEMNVSTLELGDSALYLCASSLSRDYNYGYTFGSGTRLTVV.

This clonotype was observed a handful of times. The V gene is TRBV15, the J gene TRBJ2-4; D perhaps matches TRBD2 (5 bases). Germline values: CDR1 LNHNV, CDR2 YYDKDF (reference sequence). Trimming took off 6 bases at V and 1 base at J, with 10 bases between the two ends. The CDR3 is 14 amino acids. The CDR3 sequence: CATREGLAKNIQYF. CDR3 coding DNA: TGTGCCACCAGAGAGGGCTTGGCCAAAAACATTCAGTACTTC.